This T cell receptor gamma chain was found in a study of Vδ1+ human thymocytes (dated by TCRdb to 2016 to 2018). Regarding the research as a whole: As a data resource, the study described the mRNA-level TRG and TRD CDR3 repertoires found in highly purified Vdelta1+ thymocytes taken from young children. Validation of the multiplex-based CDR3 amplicon strategy against 5'RACE-based CDR3 amplicon generation methods had been performed previously. What the research found in general, with its limitations: Despite high sort purity, roughly 18% of thymic TRD sequences were Vdelta2 (and few Vdelta3), unlike peripheral blood Vdelta1+ controls. The authors advised highly purified populations and single-cell validation, since unexpected Vdelta2 sequences could cause misinterpretation of bulk repertoire data. Donors shared many TRG clonotypes (up to about 6.9x10^3), but TRD repertoires were essentially private, with at most 130 shared. Because no clustering by age or sex was observed, donors were not stratified by these variables in the analyses. In contrast to oligoclonal peripheral blood repertoires, thymic TRG and TRD repertoires appeared to be highly polyclonal with Gaussian CDR3 length distributions.

Thymic samples were depleted of alphabeta T cells, then CD3+ TCRVdelta1+ TCRVdelta2- thymocytes were FACS-sorted. A purity of roughly 97% to 99.6% was achieved for sorted Vdelta1+ thymocytes. Thymic specimens came from under 10 paediatric patients undergoing corrective cardiac surgery, aged from 5 days to 15 months. Thymic tissue was dispersed and mononuclear cells isolated on a Histopaque-1077 density gradient. Staining used anti-TCRVdelta1 clone TS8.2, anti-TCRVdelta2 clone B6, anti-CD3 clone HIT3a and anti-TCRalphabeta clone IP26 antibodies. RNA extraction was carried out with the RNeasy mini kit, and reverse transcription was then done using Superscript III. CDR3 amplicons were produced by multiplex PCR using pooled V-gene forward primers and a constant-region reverse primer with Illumina adaptor overhangs. Amplicons were gel-purified, then indexed with Nextera index primers over approximately 8 extra PCR cycles and purified with AMPure XP beads. Sequencing of libraries was performed on an Illumina MiSeq using paired-end 250 bp reads, dual indexing and a roughly 22% PhiX spike-in. Per the original workflow: Reads were quality checked with FastQC, and TRG read pairs were merged with ea-utils fastq-join. IMGT/HighV-QUEST was used to annotate the sequences, only productive sequences with an unambiguous V-gene assignment were kept, and clonotypes were defined as sequences sharing an identical CDR3 sequence. For downstream analysis, VDJtools 1.1.1, tcR 2.2.3, Treemap and vegan Shannon diversity in R 3.4.4 were used. TCRdb reran clone calling on the public reads with CATT; rows sharing one DNA sequence were then combined. The authors' filters were not applied to this entry. The sample table records about 36,000 gamma-chain clones; 20% to 25% of these occur just once. The ten top clones hold roughly 2% of the sample.

Comments on this clone: No antigen is known for it. Within one base of it there is no much larger clone, and no base qualities were kept.

The CDR3 covers 11 residues, taking in both the cysteine and the phenylalanine. Just the 33-base CDR3 DNA is kept, in frame starting at base 1. V is cut back by 9 bases and J by 8 bases, with 10 bases in the junction unmatched. The germline V gene (reference sequence) provides CDR1 VTNTFY and CDR2 YDVSTARD. The sequenced sample was Vdelta1+ gamma-delta thymocytes from the thymus. What this sample's cell subset or site label stands for: FACS-sorted CD3+ TCRalphabeta- TCRVdelta1+ TCRVdelta2- thymocytes. This clonotype originated in a girl under three years old who had congenital heart surgery. The sequence joins TRGV3 to TRGJ1 or TRGJ2. The bases are TGTGCCACCCTAACTAGGGATAAGAAACTCTTT. It specifies CATLTRDKKLF.